These T cell receptor beta chains were read from a single sample in a study of regulatory T cells in long-lasting Graves disease. Via MiXCR, TCRdb re-called the multiplex PCR reads, giving one row per CDR3 protein. The sample yields under 300,000 distinct CDR3 sequences, around 21% seen once. The specimen comprised peripheral blood mononuclear cells (PBMCs), sampled at new diagnosis, from a patient treated with antithyroid drugs. The receptors stem from a female donor with Graves disease. The CDR3 runs from the conserved cysteine through the conserved F or W. The D gene is left open where the match is weak. The size field is filled for only some rows; it gives once, few, many or a size class.

d_gene	v_gene	abundance	len	j_gene	CDR3nt	CDR3aa
TRBD1	TRBV28	many	15	TRBJ2-2	TGTGCCGGAAAAGGGACAGGGGGCTCCACCGGGGAGCTGTTTTTT	CAGKGTGGSTGELFF
NA	TRBV29-1	many	13	TRBJ2-2	TGCAGCGTTGACAGGTCGAACACCGGGGAGCTGTTTTTT	CSVDRSNTGELFF
TRBD1	TRBV11-2	NA	15	TRBJ2-5	TGTGCCAGCAGCCCTTGGACAGGGAAGGTCGAGACCCAGTACTTC	CASSPWTGKVETQYF
TRBD1	TRBV5-6	few	17	TRBJ2-5	TGTGCCAGCAGCTTGGCCCTAGGGACAGGGAAAAAAGAGACCCAGTACTTC	CASSLALGTGKKETQYF
NA	TRBV10-1	many	14	TRBJ1-2	TGCGCCAGCTCCCGGCACAGCTTCTTCTATGGCTACACCTTC	CASSRHSFFYGYTF
TRBD1	TRBV27	many	15	TRBJ1-6	TGTGCCAGCAGTTACGTCAGGGGGATTGGATCACCCCTCCACTTT	CASSYVRGIGSPLHF
TRBD2	TRBV20-1	NA	15	TRBJ2-3	TGCAGTGCTACCGGGACTAGCGGGCGCACAGATACGCAGTATTTT	CSATGTSGRTDTQYF
TRBD2	TRBV7-2	many	17	TRBJ2-2	TGTGCCAGCAACCCGGCCCTAGCGGGAGGGTACACCGGGGAGCTGTTTTTT	CASNPALAGGYTGELFF
NA	TRBV6-2/TRBV6-3	few	17	TRBJ1-4	TGTGCCAGCAGTTACTCGATCCGGCTTGCAACTAATGAAAAACTGTTTTTT	CASSYSIRLATNEKLFF
TRBD2	TRBV12-5	NA	17	TRBJ2-1	TGTGCTAGTGGTCCCAACCTAGCGGGAGTGGTCTACAATGAGCAGTTCTTC	CASGPNLAGVVYNEQFF
TRBD1	TRBV15	NA	14	TRBJ1-2	TGTGCCACCGGCAGCATGACAGGGTCGACGGGCTACACCTTC	CATGSMTGSTGYTF
NA	TRBV29-1	many	11	TRBJ1-2	TGCAGCGGGGAATGGGTCGGTGGCTACACCTTC	CSGEWVGGYTF
TRBD2	TRBV5-1	NA	13	TRBJ2-1	TGCGCCAGCAGCCCTAGCGGGGTCGGAGAGCAGTTCTTC	CASSPSGVGEQFF
NA	TRBV7-9	many	15	TRBJ2-7	TGTGCCAGCAGCTTCCCCGTAGGGGGGATGAACGAGCAGTACTTC	CASSFPVGGMNEQYF
NA	TRBV13	many	14	TRBJ2-2	TGTGCCAGCAGCATAGCGGCAATCACCGGGGAGCTGTTTTTT	CASSIAAITGELFF
NA	TRBV12-3/TRBV12-4	NA	16	TRBJ1-4	TGTGCCAGCAGCACAACGGGAGGGGGGAAGAGGCGAAAACTGTTTTTT	CASSTTGGGKRRKLFF
TRBD2	TRBV20-1	NA	17	TRBJ2-1	TGCAGTGCTAGGGGGACTAGCGGGGACCCTTCCTACAATGAGCAGTTCTTC	CSARGTSGDPSYNEQFF
NA	TRBV6-1	many	12	TRBJ2-1	TGTGCCAGCAGTCGGGACATCAATGAGCAGTTCTTC	CASSRDINEQFF
NA	TRBV29-1	NA	14	TRBJ2-5	TGCAGCGTTGAGTTCAGGGCTTCTAAAGAGACCCAGTACTTC	CSVEFRASKETQYF
NA	TRBV24-1	many	14	TRBJ2-7	TGTGCCACCAGTGACGCGGGACTGCGGCACGAGCAGTACTTC	CATSDAGLRHEQYF
TRBD2	TRBV20-1	many	14	TRBJ2-5	TGCAGTGCTAGAGGAGCGGGGGGGGAAGAGACCCAGTACTTC	CSARGAGGEETQYF
NA	TRBV6-2/TRBV6-3	NA	14	TRBJ2-5	TGTGCCAGCAGAGTGAGCGGGTCCCAAGAGACCCAGTACTTC	CASRVSGSQETQYF
NA	TRBV7-2	many	12	TRBJ2-7	TGTGCCAGCAGCTCATACGGGAACGAGCAGTACTTC	CASSSYGNEQYF
NA	TRBV20-1	once	14	TRBJ2-1	TGCAGTGCTAGAGATGGAAGGGGGTACAATGAGCAGTTCTTC	CSARDGRGYNEQFF
NA	TRBV24-1	many	15	TRBJ1-1	TGTGCCACCAGTGATTCAGACAGACCGAACACTGAAGCTTTCTTT	CATSDSDRPNTEAFF
TRBD1	TRBV7-2	few	13	TRBJ1-3	TGTGCCAGCAGCCCGGGACAGGGGGACACCATATATTTT	CASSPGQGDTIYF
NA	TRBV18	many	14	TRBJ1-5	TGTGCCAGCTCAGCCGGGACCGGTAATCAGCCCCAGCATTTT	CASSAGTGNQPQHF
NA	TRBV6-2/TRBV6-3	many	15	TRBJ2-7	TGTGCCAGCAGTTACGAGGGCAGAAACACCTACGAGCAGTACTTC	CASSYEGRNTYEQYF
TRBD1	TRBV7-2	NA	14	TRBJ1-3	TGTGCCAGCAGCTTCGGACAGGAGACAGGCACCATATATTTT	CASSFGQETGTIYF
NA	TRBV27	many	14	TRBJ1-1	TGTGCCAGCAGTTTATTACACTTAAACACTGAAGCTTTCTTT	CASSLLHLNTEAFF
TRBD2	TRBV6-2/TRBV6-3	NA	17	TRBJ2-3	TGTGCCAGCAGTTACTCGGGGACTAGCGGGGGCACAGATACGCAGTATTTT	CASSYSGTSGGTDTQYF